One and the same sample provided the 14 T cell receptor beta chains below, sequenced in a study of OX40 agonist ivuxolimab in advanced cancers. The library was built by means of the immunoSEQ multiplex PCR assay. TCRdb took over this immuneACCESS table, retaining in-frame rearrangements with V and J assigned. Such tables are incomplete; in checked studies, under half of the missing clones stem from an unresolved V gene, and the remainder is unexplained. This sample lists over 40,000 clones; around nine tenths were detected once. The ten largest clones capture 3.6% of the sample. The starting material was CD4+ or CD8+ T cells sorted from blood, obtained in a trial of the OX40 agonist ivuxolimab. These receptors all come from an adult with an advanced solid tumor such as melanoma, head and neck, liver or kidney cancer.

The chain carries TRBV4-2 and TRBJ2-5, with D unclear. The DNA end lines up better with TRBJ2-7; the J call may be wrong. CDR3 length equals 15 residues. Germline V lookup: CDR1 LGHNA, CDR2 YNFKEQ. CDR3 nucleotide sequence: TGTGCCAGCAGCCAAGCCCAGCGAGGCTCCTACGAGCAGTACTTC. It encodes CASSQAQRGSYEQYF.

The rearrangement joins TRBV19 to TRBJ1-6; D call uncertain. V lost 2 bases, J lost 14 bases, and 13 bases lay in between. Germline lookup yields CDR1 LNHDA and CDR2 SQIVND (reference sequence). This CDR3 has 13 amino acids. CDR3 sequence reads: CASSISQDRALHF. The DNA of the CDR3 is TGTGCCAGTAGTATAAGCCAGGACCGAGCCCTCCACTTT.

V and J are TRBV5-5 and TRBJ2-7; TRBD2 matches 12 bases. V shed 6 bases and J 9 bases; nucleotides not matched to a gene: 13. The CDR3 sequence is 15 residues long. Germline CDR1 reads SGHKS; CDR2 reads YYEKEE (reference sequence). The CDR3 spells CASIEHLAGGLRQYF. CDR3 sequence (DNA): TGTGCCAGCATCGAACACCTAGCGGGAGGGCTGAGGCAGTACTTC.

The chain recombines TRBV7-2 with TRBJ1-5; D may be TRBD1 (6 bases). The CDR3 contains 14 residues. The ends were cut back, 5 bases at V and 4 bases at J, with 12 bases in the middle. Per germline, CDR1 SGHTA and CDR2 FQGNSA. CDR3: CASSHTTGNQPQHF. Here the CDR3 DNA reads TGTGCCAGCAGCCACACCACAGGGAATCAGCCCCAGCATTTT.

The chain links TRBV9 to TRBJ2-2; D ambiguous. This CDR3 is built from 13 residues. Looked up from germline, CDR1 is SGDLS and CDR2 is YYNGEE. V was shortened by 6 bases and J by 1 base, with 7 bases between the two germline ends. CDR3 sequence (DNA): TGTGCCAGCACGGTGCAGAACACCGGGGAGCTGTTTTTT. This translates into CASTVQNTGELFF.

J is TRBJ1-1 and V is TRBV5-6; 10 bases line up with TRBD1. Germline CDR1 is SGHDT and CDR2 is YYEEEE. This CDR3 has 16 amino acids. With 3 bases clipped from V and 6 bases from J, the junction kept 11 bases outside the gene matches. The CDR3 loop is CASSSGPGQGWAEAFF. The CDR3 bases are TGTGCCAGCAGCTCGGGCCCGGGACAGGGGTGGGCTGAAGCTTTCTTT. Drawing the rest from reference TRBV5-6 and TRBJ1-1, the complete variable domain is DAGVTQSPTHLIKTRGQQVTLRCSPKSGHDTVSWYQQALGQGPQFIFQYYEEEERQRGNFPDRFSGHQFPNYSSELNVNALLLGDSALYLCASSSGPGQGWAEAFFGQGTRLTVV.

The chain combines TRBV6-5 with TRBJ1-3, with D perhaps TRBD1 (6 bases). The CDR3 runs to 14 residues. Looked up from germline, CDR1 is MNHEY and CDR2 is SVGAGI. Trimming cost V 2 bases and J 3 bases, with 8 bases left between them. As DNA, the CDR3 is TGTGCCAGCAGTTACGACAGGTTTGGAAACACCATATATTTT. It encodes CASSYDRFGNTIYF.

The chain employs TRBV18 and TRBJ1-5; D uncertain. The germline gives CDR1 KGHSH, CDR2 LQKENI. V gave up 3 bases and J gave up 1 base, with 4 bases separating them. This CDR3 comprises 13 residues. The CDR3 spells CASSPESNQPQHF. DNA for the CDR3: TGTGCCAGCTCACCTGAAAGCAATCAGCCCCAGCATTTT.

This chain connects TRBV7-3 to TRBJ2-2, with 7 positions matching TRBD1. The junction had 12 bases not matched to a gene; V was cut back by 4 bases and J by 7 bases. Germline CDR1 SGHTA, CDR2 FQGTGA. This CDR3 is 16 amino acids long. CDR3: CASSSQGGLMSGELFF. As DNA, the CDR3 is TGTGCCAGCAGCTCCCAAGGGGGCCTAATGAGCGGGGAGCTGTTTTTT.

V and J are TRBV12-5 and TRBJ2-2; the match to TRBD2 covers 15 bases. Germline CDR1 reads LGHNT; CDR2 reads FRNRAP. V was pared by 3 bases and J by 0 bases, with 14 bases of the junction left unmatched. The CDR3 spans 22 residues. CDR3 sequence (DNA): TGTGCTAGTGGTTTTCAAATGATACCGGGACTAGCGGGGGGCCCGAACACCGGGGAGCTGTTTTTT. Protein sequence: CASGFQMIPGLAGGPNTGELFF.

The V and J genes are TRBV30 and TRBJ2-2; 14 nucleotides align to TRBD2. CDR1 is GTSNPN and CDR2 is SVGIG in the germline V gene (reference sequence). The length of the CDR3 is 18 residues. V lost 6 bases to trimming and J lost 3 bases; unmatched junction nucleotides: 12. The CDR3: CACLPGLAGAGDTGELFF. The DNA of the CDR3 is TGTGCCTGCCTCCCGGGACTAGCGGGAGCGGGCGACACCGGGGAGCTGTTTTTT.

The CDR3: CSAGQGNEQYF. CDR3 coding DNA: TGCAGTGCCGGACAGGGCAACGAGCAGTACTTC. The J gene is TRBJ2-5, the V gene TRBV20-1; TRBD1 matches at 8 bases. The J call may be in error: the DNA end matches TRBJ2-7 better. Germline loops: CDR1 DFQATT, CDR2 SNEGSKA (reference sequence). The CDR3 covers 11 residues.

This clone was found a few times. The V and J genes are TRBV30 and TRBJ1-1, with D possibly TRBD1 on 6 matching bases. Trimming cost V 0 bases and J 3 bases, with 11 bases left between them. The CDR3 covers 14 residues. Germline V gene data show CDR1 as GTSNPN and CDR2 as SVGIG (reference sequence). DNA of the CDR3: TGTGCCTGGAGTGTTTTCCCAGGGGACACTGAAGCTTTCTTT. This codes for CAWSVFPGDTEAFF.

The chain joins TRBV2 to TRBJ2-7, with D possibly matching TRBD2 (6 bases). Germline V gives CDR1 SNHLY, CDR2 FYNNEI. This CDR3 is built from 13 residues. Trimming removed 6 bases from V and 7 bases from J, with 16 bases in between. The CDR3 loop is CASSDWGVGEQYF. CDR3 DNA sequence: TGTGCCAGCAGCGACTGGGGGGTTGGAGAGCAGTACTTC.